This entry is about one T cell receptor (beta chain). Its antigen has not been determined. Within one base of it there is no much larger clone, and no base qualities were kept. The junction shows trimming of 6 bases on V and 4 bases on J, plus 12 bases between the germline ends. CDR1 and CDR2 were assigned from the germline V gene as SGHTA and FQGNSA. Inclusive of the bounding cysteine and phenylalanine, the CDR3 is 13 residues long. Only the CDR3 portion is preserved as DNA: 39 bases, with reading frame beginning at the first base. This sample stems from a study of blood T cell repertoires in COVID-19 (dated by TCRdb to the early 2020s). For the study in its entirety: Samples from collaborators originated in the United States, Italy and Spain and spanned both the acute and convalescent phases of COVID-19. The prospective study material was composed of cDNA or gDNA derived from T cells, B-cell-depleted T cells, or PBMCs. The dataset comprised deeply sampled blood TCRbeta repertoires from subjects exposed to, actively infected with, or recovered from COVID-19. The repertoires were released in a freely available public database meant as a resource for research on the immune response to SARS-CoV-2. Samples came from the ongoing ImmuneRACE study (first 160 participants) plus 1,254 subjects from 6 global collaborators. Sample metadata almost always included a de-identified subject ID, COVID-19 status, age in years and sex. Where available, HLA class I and class II types were taken from metadata supplied by the sample provider and were not determined by assay-based typing.

TCRbeta CDR3 regions were amplified from genomic DNA by means of the immunoSEQ Assay, a bias-controlled multiplex PCR. The authors' analysis ran thus. Within the assay, amplification of reference gene primers was used to estimate how many nucleated cells each sample contained. Sequence reads were collapsed and filtered to measure the absolute abundance of every unique TCRbeta CDR3 rearrangement. For each sample, productive Simpson clonality was calculated as the square root of Simpson's diversity index over productive rearrangements. TCRdb provides this immuneACCESS table in a form limited to in-frame rearrangements. Some clones are lacking; in checked studies, under half of them reflect an unresolved V gene, and why the rest are absent is not known. V, J and clone size are those of that table, while D and trimming were read from the DNA. The sample has about 68,000 clones on record, 90% of them singletons. Of the sample, under 0.65% falls within the top ten clones.

Results and caveats for the whole study, not just this receptor: The amount of clinical and demographic metadata varied by source and participant and was provided uncurated.

At one collaborating source in Seattle, patients were enrolled during active infection and were followed longitudinally through the course of disease. Collaborating institutions collected whole blood in K2EDTA tubes following their own protocols. For TCRbeta analysis, collaborator samples were shipped as frozen whole blood, as isolated PBMCs, or as DNA extracted from either sample type. The sample taken for sequencing was peripheral blood. The receptor was isolated from a man aged 50 to 59 with COVID-19, enrolled during active disease. Recombination joined TRBV7-2 with TRBJ1-1, and TRBD1 may be the D gene, going by 5 matching bases. The CDR3 corresponds to CASRPWGPTEAFF. The DNA reads as follows: TGTGCCAGCAGACCGTGGGGCCCCACTGAAGCTTTCTTT.